This TCR beta chain is from a study of neurological immune-mediated disorders. A single record per CDR3 protein comes from TCRdb applying MiXCR to the 5' RACE reads. The sample comprises tens of thousands of distinct CDR3 sequences, 3.5% to 5% of which are singletons, and approximately 5.3% rests with the top ten. Concerning this clonotype: A much larger clone lies one base from this, so it may be a read error. The conserved final phenylalanine or tryptophan is absent from the CDR3, which likely points to a read error.

The germline V and J ends were trimmed by 7 bases and 3 bases, with 12 bases remaining between them. Germline V gene sequence: CDR1 DFQATT, CDR2 SNEGSKA (reference sequence). CDR3 size: 12 residues. V usage is TRBV20-1 and J usage is TRBJ2-5, with a weak D call TRBD1 (6 bases). Sequencing was performed on PBMCs. The sequence was collected from a woman aged 60-70 years with multiple sclerosis. The CDR3 coding sequence is TGCAGTGTTGCGGACAGAAAAGAGACCCAGTACGTC. Its protein product is CSVADRKETQYV.